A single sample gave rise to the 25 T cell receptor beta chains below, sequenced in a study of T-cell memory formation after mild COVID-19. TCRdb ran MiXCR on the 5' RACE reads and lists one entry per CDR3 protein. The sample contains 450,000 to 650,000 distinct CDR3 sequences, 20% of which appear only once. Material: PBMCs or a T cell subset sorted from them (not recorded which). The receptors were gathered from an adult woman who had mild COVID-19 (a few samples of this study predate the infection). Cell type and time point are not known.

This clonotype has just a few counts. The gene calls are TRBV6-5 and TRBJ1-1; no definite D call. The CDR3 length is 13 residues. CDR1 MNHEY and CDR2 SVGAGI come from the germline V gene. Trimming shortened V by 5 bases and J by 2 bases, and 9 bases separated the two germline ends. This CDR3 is CASSTASNTEAFF. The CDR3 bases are TGTGCCAGCAGTACGGCGTCAAACACTGAAGCTTTCTTT.

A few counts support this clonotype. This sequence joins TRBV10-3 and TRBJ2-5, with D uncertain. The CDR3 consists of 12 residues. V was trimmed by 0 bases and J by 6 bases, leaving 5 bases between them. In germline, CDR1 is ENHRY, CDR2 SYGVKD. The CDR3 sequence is CAISESVKTQYF. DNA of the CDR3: TGTGCCATCAGTGAGTCGGTAAAGACCCAGTACTTC.

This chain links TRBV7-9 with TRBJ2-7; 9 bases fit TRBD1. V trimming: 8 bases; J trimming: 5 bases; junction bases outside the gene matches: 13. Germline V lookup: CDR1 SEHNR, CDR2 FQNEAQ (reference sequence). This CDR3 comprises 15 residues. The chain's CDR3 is CASVHTGTGMDEQYF. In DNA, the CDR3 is TGTGCCAGCGTTCACACCGGGACAGGGATGGACGAGCAGTACTTC.

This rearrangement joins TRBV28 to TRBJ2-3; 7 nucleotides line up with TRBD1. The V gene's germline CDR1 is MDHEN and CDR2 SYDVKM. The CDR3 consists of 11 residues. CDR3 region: CAGGRGDTQYF. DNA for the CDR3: TGTGCAGGGGGCAGAGGAGATACGCAGTATTTT. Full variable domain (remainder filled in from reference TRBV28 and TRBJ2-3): DVKVTQSSRYLVKRTGEKVFLECVQDMDHENMFWYRQDPGLGLRLIYFSYDVKMKEKGDIPEGYSVSREKKERFSLILESASTNQTSMYLCAGGRGDTQYFGPGTRLTVL.

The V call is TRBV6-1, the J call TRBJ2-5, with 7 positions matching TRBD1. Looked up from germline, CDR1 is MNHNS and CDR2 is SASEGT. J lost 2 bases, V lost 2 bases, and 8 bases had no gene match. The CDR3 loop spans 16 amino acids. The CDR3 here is CASSESAAGGQETQYF. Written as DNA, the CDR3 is TGTGCCAGCAGTGAATCGGCGGCAGGGGGACAAGAGACCCAGTACTTC.

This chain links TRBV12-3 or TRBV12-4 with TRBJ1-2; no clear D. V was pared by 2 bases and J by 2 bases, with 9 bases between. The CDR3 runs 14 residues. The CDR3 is CASSLYPKNYGYTF. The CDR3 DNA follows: TGTGCCAGCAGTTTATATCCGAAGAACTATGGCTACACCTTC.

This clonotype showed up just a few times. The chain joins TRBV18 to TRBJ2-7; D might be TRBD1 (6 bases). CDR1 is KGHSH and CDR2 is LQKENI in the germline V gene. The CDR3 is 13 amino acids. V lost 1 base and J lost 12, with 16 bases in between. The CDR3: CASSPLGTSQRYF. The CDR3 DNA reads TGTGCCAGCTCACCACTCGGGACATCCCAGCGGTACTTC.

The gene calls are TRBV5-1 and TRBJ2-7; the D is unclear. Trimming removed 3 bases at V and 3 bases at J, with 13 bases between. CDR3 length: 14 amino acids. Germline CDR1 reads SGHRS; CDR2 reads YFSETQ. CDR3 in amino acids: CASSSEFTNYEQYF. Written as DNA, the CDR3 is TGCGCCAGCAGCTCGGAGTTTACTAACTACGAGCAGTACTTC.

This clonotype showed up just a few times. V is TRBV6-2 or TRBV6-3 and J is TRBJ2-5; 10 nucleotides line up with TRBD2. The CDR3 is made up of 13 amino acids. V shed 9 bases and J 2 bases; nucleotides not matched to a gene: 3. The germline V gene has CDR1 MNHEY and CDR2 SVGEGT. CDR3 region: CASGLAEQETQYF. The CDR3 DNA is TGTGCCAGTGGACTAGCGGAACAAGAGACCCAGTACTTC.

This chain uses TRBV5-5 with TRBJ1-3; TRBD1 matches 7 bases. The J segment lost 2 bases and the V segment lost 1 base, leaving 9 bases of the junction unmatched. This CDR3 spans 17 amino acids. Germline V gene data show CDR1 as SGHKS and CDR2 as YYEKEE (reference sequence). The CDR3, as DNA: TGTGCCAGCAGCTTGTACTCCGGGACAGAACCTGGAAACACCATATATTTT. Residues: CASSLYSGTEPGNTIYF. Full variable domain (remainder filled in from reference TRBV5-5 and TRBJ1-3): DAGVTQSPTHLIKTRGQQVTLRCSPISGHKSVSWYQQVLGQGPQFIFQYYEKEERGRGNFPDRFSARQFPNYSSELNVNALLLGDSALYLCASSLYSGTEPGNTIYFGEGSWLTVV.

CDR3 in amino acids: CSARAGGYTF. In nucleotides, the CDR3 is TGCAGTGCTAGAGCTGGAGGCTACACCTTC. The chain has TRBV20-1 and TRBJ1-2, with unresolved D. In germline, CDR1 is DFQATT, CDR2 SNEGSKA (reference sequence). With 1 base removed from V and 8 bases from J, the gap between germline ends came to 5 bases. The CDR3 consists of 10 residues.

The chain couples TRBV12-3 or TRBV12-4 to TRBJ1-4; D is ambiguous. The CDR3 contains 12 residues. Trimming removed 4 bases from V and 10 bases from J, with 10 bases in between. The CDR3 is CASSSGEGKLFF. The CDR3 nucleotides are TGTGCCAGCAGTTCCGGGGAGGGAAAACTGTTTTTT.

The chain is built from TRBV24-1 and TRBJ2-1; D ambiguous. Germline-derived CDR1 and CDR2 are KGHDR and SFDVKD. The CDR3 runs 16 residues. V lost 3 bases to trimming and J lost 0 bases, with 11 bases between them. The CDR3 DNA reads TGTGCCACCAGTGATCGGAAGCCAAGCTCCTACAATGAGCAGTTCTTC. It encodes CATSDRKPSSYNEQFF.

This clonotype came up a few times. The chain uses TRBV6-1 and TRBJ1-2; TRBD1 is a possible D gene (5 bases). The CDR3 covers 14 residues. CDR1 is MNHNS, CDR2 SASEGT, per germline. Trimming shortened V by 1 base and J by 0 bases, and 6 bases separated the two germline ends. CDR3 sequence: CASSEGTPNYGYTF. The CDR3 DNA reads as TGTGCCAGCAGTGAAGGGACACCTAACTATGGCTACACCTTC.

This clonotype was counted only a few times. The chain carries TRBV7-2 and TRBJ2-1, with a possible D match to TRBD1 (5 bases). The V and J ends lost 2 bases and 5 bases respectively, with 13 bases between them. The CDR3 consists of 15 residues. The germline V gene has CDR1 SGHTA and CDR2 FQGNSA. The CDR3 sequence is CASSLSTRANNEQFF. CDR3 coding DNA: TGTGCCAGCAGCTTATCTACCAGGGCCAACAATGAGCAGTTCTTC.

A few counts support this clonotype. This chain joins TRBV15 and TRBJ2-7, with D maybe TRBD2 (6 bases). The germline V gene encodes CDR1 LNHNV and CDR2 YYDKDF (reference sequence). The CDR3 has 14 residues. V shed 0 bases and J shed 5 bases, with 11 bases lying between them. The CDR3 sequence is CATSRDGGFDEQYF. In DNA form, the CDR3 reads TGTGCCACCAGCAGAGATGGAGGGTTCGACGAGCAGTACTTC.

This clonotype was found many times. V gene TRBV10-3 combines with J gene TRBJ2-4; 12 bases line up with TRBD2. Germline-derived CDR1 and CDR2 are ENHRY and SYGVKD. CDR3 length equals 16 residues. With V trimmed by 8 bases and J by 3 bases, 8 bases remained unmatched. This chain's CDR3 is CAISSTSGGFKNIQYF. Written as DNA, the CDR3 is TGTGCCATCTCCTCGACTAGCGGGGGATTCAAAAACATTCAGTACTTC.

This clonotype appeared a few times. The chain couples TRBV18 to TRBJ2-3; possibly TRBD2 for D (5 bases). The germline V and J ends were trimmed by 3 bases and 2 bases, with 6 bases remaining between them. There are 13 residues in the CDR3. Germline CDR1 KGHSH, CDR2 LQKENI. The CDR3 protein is CASSPGVTDTQYF. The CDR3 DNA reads TGTGCCAGCTCACCGGGAGTCACAGATACGCAGTATTTT.

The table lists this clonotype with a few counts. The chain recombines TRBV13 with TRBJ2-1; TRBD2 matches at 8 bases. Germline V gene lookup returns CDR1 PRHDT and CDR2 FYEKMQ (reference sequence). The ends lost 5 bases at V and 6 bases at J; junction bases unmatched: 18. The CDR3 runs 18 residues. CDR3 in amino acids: CASSPLPGGAGLGNEQFF. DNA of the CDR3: TGTGCCAGCAGCCCCTTGCCCGGGGGGGCGGGGCTGGGCAATGAGCAGTTCTTC.

CDR3 region: CASSYDGGSELFF. DNA for the CDR3: TGTGCCAGCAGTTACGACGGGGGATCCGAGCTGTTTTTT. The gene calls are TRBV6-2 or TRBV6-3 and TRBJ2-2, with D maybe TRBD2 (6 bases). CDR1 and CDR2 (germline): MNHEY, SVGEGT. This CDR3 is built from 13 residues. V lost 2 bases and J 11 bases, leaving 12 bases between the germline ends.

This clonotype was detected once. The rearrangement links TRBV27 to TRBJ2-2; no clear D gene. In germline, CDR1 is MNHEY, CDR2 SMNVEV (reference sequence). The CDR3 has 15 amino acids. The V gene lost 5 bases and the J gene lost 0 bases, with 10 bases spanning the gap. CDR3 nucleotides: TGTGCCAGCAGTCCCCTGGGGACGAACACCGGGGAGCTGTTTTTT. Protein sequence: CASSPLGTNTGELFF.

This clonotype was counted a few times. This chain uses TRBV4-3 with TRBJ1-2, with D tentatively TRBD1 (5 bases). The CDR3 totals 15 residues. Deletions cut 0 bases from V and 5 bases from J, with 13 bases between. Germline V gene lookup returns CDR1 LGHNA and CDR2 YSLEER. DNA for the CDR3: TGCGCCAGCAGCCAAGATAGCCAGGGTGTTTATGGCTACACCTTC. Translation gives CASSQDSQGVYGYTF.

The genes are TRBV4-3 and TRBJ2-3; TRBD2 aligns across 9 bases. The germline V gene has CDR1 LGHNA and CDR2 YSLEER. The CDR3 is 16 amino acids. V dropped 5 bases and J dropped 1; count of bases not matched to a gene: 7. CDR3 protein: CASSASWTSGTDTQYF. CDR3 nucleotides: TGCGCCAGCAGCGCCTCTTGGACTAGCGGCACAGATACGCAGTATTTT.

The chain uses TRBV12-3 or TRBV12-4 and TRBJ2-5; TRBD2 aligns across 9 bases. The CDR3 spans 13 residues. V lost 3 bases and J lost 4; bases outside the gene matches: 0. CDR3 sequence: CASSFSGRETQYF. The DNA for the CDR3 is TGTGCCAGCAGTTTTAGCGGGAGAGAGACCCAGTACTTC.

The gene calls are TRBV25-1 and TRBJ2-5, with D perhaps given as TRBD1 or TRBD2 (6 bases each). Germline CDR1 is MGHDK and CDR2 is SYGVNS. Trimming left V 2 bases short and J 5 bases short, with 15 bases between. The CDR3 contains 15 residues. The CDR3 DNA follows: TGTGCCAGCAGTGAAAGGAGCGTAGGGGGGGAGACCCAGTACTTC. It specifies CASSERSVGGETQYF.